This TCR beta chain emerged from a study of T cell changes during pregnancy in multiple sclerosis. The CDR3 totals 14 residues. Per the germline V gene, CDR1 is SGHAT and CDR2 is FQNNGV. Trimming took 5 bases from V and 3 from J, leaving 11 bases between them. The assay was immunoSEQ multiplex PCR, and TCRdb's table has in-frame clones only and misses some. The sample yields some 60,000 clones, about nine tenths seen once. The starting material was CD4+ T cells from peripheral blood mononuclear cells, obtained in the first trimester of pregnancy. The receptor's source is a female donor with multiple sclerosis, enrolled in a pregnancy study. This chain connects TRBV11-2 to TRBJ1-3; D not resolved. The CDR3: CASSLPRGGNTIYF. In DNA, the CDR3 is TGTGCCAGCAGCCTGCCCCGGGGTGGAAACACCATATATTTT.